This passage covers 22 T cell receptor beta chains from one sample sequenced in a study of shared clonotypes between healthy human individuals. Sequencing used immunoSEQ multiplex PCR; TCRdb keeps in-frame clones, though not all of them. The sample holds about a million clones, 76% seen once. Source material: memory CD4+ T cells sorted from blood. Stated subset: CD45RA-negative fraction. The receptor source for this set is a man aged 18 to 29 in good health.

On this clone itself: This same CDR3 is encoded by further DNA sequences in the sample. The chain has TRBV5-4 and TRBJ1-5; no clear D. The CDR3 consists of 14 residues. The V end lost 4 bases, the J end lost 4 bases, and 12 bases lay between the germline ends. The germline V gene encodes CDR1 SGHNT and CDR2 YYREEE (reference sequence). This CDR3 is CASSLGGGNQPQHF. The CDR3 region has the DNA TGTGCCAGCAGCCTAGGTGGTGGAAATCAGCCCCAGCATTTT.

With respect to this clone: In the same sample, other DNA sequences code for this CDR3. The chain links TRBV7-9 to TRBJ2-1; D is unclear. The CDR3 extends over 12 amino acids. Deletions cut 2 bases from V and 5 bases from J, with 4 bases between. Germline assignment: CDR1 SEHNR and CDR2 FQNEAQ (reference sequence). Here the CDR3 reads CASSLLDNEQFF. The CDR3 region has the DNA TGTGCCAGCAGCTTACTAGACAATGAGCAGTTCTTC.

The chain combines TRBV28 with TRBJ2-7; no clear D gene. This CDR3 spans 13 amino acids. Germline-derived CDR1 and CDR2 are MDHEN and SYDVKM. V was clipped by 6 bases and J by 3 bases, with 12 bases between them. Written as DNA, the CDR3 is TGTGCCAGCAGCCCATCCCTCGGCTACGAGCAGTACTTC. It encodes CASSPSLGYEQYF.

This clone was seen once. The rearrangement uses TRBV7-9 and TRBJ1-6; D might be TRBD1 (5 bases). The CDR3 is 17 amino acids. Germline V lookup: CDR1 SEHNR, CDR2 FQNEAQ (reference sequence). V dropped 4 bases and J dropped 10 bases, with 23 bases sitting between them. CDR3 sequence (DNA): TGTGCCAGCAGCTCCTTAAACTTTGGGAAGGGGAAATCACCCCTCCACTTT. Amino acid sequence: CASSSLNFGKGKSPLHF.

The count of this clone is one. The rearrangement joins TRBV5-4 to TRBJ2-3; 11 nucleotides agree with TRBD1. Germline values: CDR1 SGHNT, CDR2 YYREEE (reference sequence). The CDR3 covers 20 residues. The V segment lost 4 bases and the J segment 4 bases; nucleotides outside the gene matches: 20. Here the CDR3 DNA reads TGTGCCAGCAGCGCCCCCCGGGGACAGGGGGGGACCGGGTTAGCAGATACGCAGTATTTT. Translated: CASSAPRGQGGTGLADTQYF.

The chain joins TRBV21-1 to TRBJ1-2; the listed D gene, TRBD1, was not tested against the DNA. TRBV21-1 is a pseudogene segment. The length of the CDR3 is 14 residues. The CDR3 region has the DNA TGTGCCAGCAGCGAGGGACAGGCTAACTATGGCTACACCTTC. It specifies CASSEGQANYGYTF.

This clone was recorded only once. This specimen includes other DNA sequences encoding the same CDR3. This chain links TRBV10-3 with TRBJ2-3; unclear D gene. Germline V gives CDR1 ENHRY, CDR2 SYGVKD. This CDR3 spans 12 amino acids. CDR3 residues: CATGFSTDTQYF. For the CDR3, the DNA is TGTGCGACCGGGTTTAGCACAGATACGCAGTATTTT.

V and J are TRBV2 and TRBJ1-4; D is unclear. V was pared by 4 bases and J by 7 bases, with 7 bases between. This CDR3 comprises 12 residues. Looked up from germline, CDR1 is SNHLY and CDR2 is FYNNEI. The CDR3 DNA reads TGTGCCAGCAGTGGCCAGCTTGAAAAACTGTTTTTT. Translating it yields CASSGQLEKLFF.

Concerning this clone itself: The junction departs from the called germline gene at one end, perhaps through a read error. The CDR3 nucleotides read TGCAATGTGGACCTAGCAGCCTACGAGCAGTACTTC. This sequence encodes CNVDLAAYEQYF. This chain joins TRBV9 and TRBJ2-7, with D tentatively TRBD2 (5 bases). This CDR3 has 12 residues. Germline V gene sequence: CDR1 SGDLS, CDR2 YYNGEE. Full variable domain (remainder filled in from reference TRBV9 and TRBJ2-7): DSGVTQTPKHLITATGQRVTLRCSPRSGDLSVYWYQQSLDQGLQFLIQYYNGEERAKGNILERFSAQQFPDLHSELNLSSLELGDSALYFCNVDLAAYEQYFGPGTRLTVT.

This chain uses TRBV2 with TRBJ1-3; D gene unclear. In germline, CDR1 is SNHLY, CDR2 FYNNEI. CDR3 length: 14 residues. The ends were cut back, 6 bases at V and 4 bases at J, with 13 bases in the middle. The CDR3 region is CASSPLSAGNTIYF. The CDR3, as DNA: TGTGCCAGCAGCCCCCTGAGCGCGGGAAACACCATATATTTT. Variable domain in full (rest from reference TRBV2 and TRBJ1-3): EPEVTQTPSHQVTQMGQEVILRCVPISNHLYFYWYRQILGQKVEFLVSFYNNEISEKSEIFDDQFSVERPDGSNFTLKIRSTKLEDSAMYFCASSPLSAGNTIYFGEGSWLTVV.

This CDR3 is CASRTGQGTYEQYF. For the CDR3, the DNA is TGCGCCAGCAGGACGGGACAGGGTACCTACGAGCAGTACTTC. J is TRBJ2-7 and V is TRBV10-2; 9 nucleotides line up with TRBD1. The CDR3 consists of 14 residues. V gave up 6 bases and J gave up 2 bases; unmatched junction bases: 5. The germline gives CDR1 WSHSY, CDR2 SAAADI.

The gene calls are TRBV11-2 and TRBJ2-2; D not certain. Germline values: CDR1 SGHAT, CDR2 FQNNGV. The CDR3 contains 19 residues. Trimming shortened V by 2 bases and J by 4 bases, and 23 bases separated the two germline ends. For the CDR3, the DNA is TGTGCCAGCAGCTTAAAAGGTGGTATTGAGGCAGCAAGCACCGGGGAGCTGTTTTTT. Its protein product is CASSLKGGIEAASTGELFF.

A single count supports this clone. The chain recombines TRBV9 with TRBJ2-3; D gene unclear. This CDR3 contains 13 residues. The germline V gene has CDR1 SGDLS and CDR2 YYNGEE. The ends were cut back, 4 bases at V and 2 bases at J, with 8 bases in the middle. The CDR3 sequence is CASSFTTTDTQYF. CDR3 bases: TGTGCCAGCAGCTTTACTACCACAGATACGCAGTATTTT.

This chain connects TRBV2 to TRBJ1-4; 8 nucleotides align to TRBD1. Trimming removed 10 bases from V and 8 bases from J; junction bases left unmatched: 9. Per the germline V gene, CDR1 is SNHLY and CDR2 is FYNNEI. CDR3 size: 13 residues. CDR3 in DNA: TGTGCCATGCAGGGGGCCAATTGGGAAAAACTGTTTTTT. It codes for CAMQGANWEKLFF.

This clone came up a few times. This chain connects TRBV27 to TRBJ1-4; D ambiguous. Trimming took 4 bases from V and 0 from J, leaving 15 bases between them. Per the germline V gene, CDR1 is MNHEY and CDR2 is SMNVEV (reference sequence). The CDR3 length is 17 residues. The CDR3 DNA is TGTGCCAGCAGTTCCCGTTTGATGGGTGCAACTAATGAAAAACTGTTTTTT. It specifies CASSSRLMGATNEKLFF.

The chain joins TRBV29-1 to TRBJ2-5, with 11 bases that match TRBD2. This CDR3 region has 15 residues. V lost 6 bases, J lost 5 bases, and 11 bases stayed unmatched. CDR1 and CDR2 (germline): SQVTM, ANQGSEA. The CDR3 nucleotides are TGCAGCGTCACGACTAGCGGGGCGGGAAAGGAGACCCAGTACTTC. The encoded protein is CSVTTSGAGKETQYF.

This chain links TRBV2 with TRBJ1-3; 7 bases are shared with TRBD1. J was trimmed by 4 bases and V by 7 bases; bases with no gene match: 10. Germline lookup yields CDR1 SNHLY and CDR2 FYNNEI. This CDR3 is built from 15 residues. The CDR3 DNA reads TGTGCCAGCACCGCCGAGGGGGCGGGGGGAAACACCATATATTTT. This translates into CASTAEGAGGNTIYF. Together with reference TRBV2 and TRBJ1-3, the CDR3 gives the full variable domain: EPEVTQTPSHQVTQMGQEVILRCVPISNHLYFYWYRQILGQKVEFLVSFYNNEISEKSEIFDDQFSVERPDGSNFTLKIRSTKLEDSAMYFCASTAEGAGGNTIYFGEGSWLTVV.

The V gene is TRBV2, the J gene TRBJ1-3; no reliable D call. CDR1 is SNHLY and CDR2 is FYNNEI in the germline V gene. The length of the CDR3 is 16 residues. The germline V and J ends were trimmed by 2 bases and 0 bases, with 11 bases remaining between them. The CDR3 DNA is TGTGCCAGCAGTGAAATCTCTACAGCCTCTGGAAACACCATATATTTT. Encoded protein: CASSEISTASGNTIYF.

This sequence joins TRBV29-1 and TRBJ1-4, with D perhaps TRBD1 (5 bases). The V and J ends lost 7 bases and 6 bases respectively, with 18 bases between them. This CDR3 is built from 14 residues. Germline loops: CDR1 SQVTM, CDR2 ANQGSEA. The CDR3, as DNA: TGCAGCGCTGGGGCCCGGATAAACGATGAAAAACTGTTTTTT. It is translated as CSAGARINDEKLFF.

This clone was seen once. The rearrangement joins TRBV19 to TRBJ1-1; D is perhaps TRBD1 (5 bases). The germline CDR1 and CDR2 sequences are LNHDA and SQIVND (reference sequence). The CDR3 consists of 15 residues. Trimming pared 1 base from V and 4 bases from J, leaving 13 bases between. CDR3 in amino acids: CASSIGGARGTEAFF. CDR3 nucleotide sequence: TGTGCCAGTAGTATAGGCGGGGCGCGAGGCACTGAAGCTTTCTTT.

The V gene is TRBV19, the J gene TRBJ1-6; D remains unclear. With 2 bases removed from V and 11 bases from J, the gap between germline ends came to 19 bases. CDR3 length: 16 amino acids. Germline V gives CDR1 LNHDA, CDR2 SQIVND (reference sequence). The CDR3 DNA sequence: TGTGCCAGTAGTATATCGCCTGTCGGGGTCCAACCACCCCTCCACTTT. Residues: CASSISPVGVQPPLHF.

The chain links TRBV5-8 to TRBJ1-1; maybe TRBD1 (6 bases). Germline assignment: CDR1 SGHTS and CDR2 YDEGEE. Trimming cost V 0 bases and J 4 bases, with 16 bases left between them. CDR3 length: 16 residues. The CDR3 region has the DNA TGTGCCAGCAGCTTGGAGAAAGGACAGATGAGCACTGAAGCTTTCTTT. Residues: CASSLEKGQMSTEAFF.